Presented here are 23 T cell receptor beta chains from one specimen sequenced in a study of tumor-infiltrating lymphocytes in localized non-small cell lung cancer. TCRdb's table, derived via immunoSEQ multiplex PCR, lists solely in-frame clones and lacks some. The table lists approximately 21,000 clones, approximately 80% of them singletons. Sequencing was done on a sample of lung tumor tissue. These receptors all stem from a human donor with non-small cell lung cancer.

This chain links TRBV5-5 with TRBJ2-7; 8 bases are shared with TRBD1. The CDR3 extends over 15 amino acids. The germline gives CDR1 SGHKS, CDR2 YYEKEE (reference sequence). Unmatched junction bases numbered 11, after V lost 6 bases and J lost 3 bases. CDR3 coding DNA: TGTGCCAGCACCGTAGCAGGGGGCGAGCTCTACGAGCAGTACTTC. Translating it yields CASTVAGGELYEQYF.

CDR3 region: CARRTGDKINYGYTF. As DNA, the CDR3 is TGTGCCAGAAGAACCGGCGACAAGATTAACTATGGCTACACCTTC. The chain recombines TRBV5-3 with TRBJ1-2; D unresolved. TRBV5-3 is an ORF for which the function is uncertain. The CDR3 spans 15 residues. Trimming took off 5 bases at V and 1 base at J, with 15 bases between the two ends.

This chain links TRBV6-6 with TRBJ2-2, with 11 bases matching TRBD2. CDR1 and CDR2 (germline): MNHNY, SVGAGI (reference sequence). The V segment lost 2 bases and the J segment 7 bases; nucleotides outside the gene matches: 6. The CDR3 covers 16 residues. This CDR3 reads CASSYGSGRAVGELFF. CDR3 DNA sequence: TGTGCCAGCAGTTACGGTAGCGGGAGGGCGGTCGGGGAGCTGTTTTTT.

The rearrangement joins TRBV7-9 to TRBJ1-4; no definite D call. This CDR3 is built from 14 residues. V was cut by 3 bases and J by 11 bases, with 16 bases left in between. Per germline, CDR1 SEHNR and CDR2 FQNEAQ (reference sequence). The CDR3 DNA sequence: TGTGCCAGCAGCTTCGAAGGTACCTTTTGGAAACTGTTTTTT. Translation: CASSFEGTFWKLFF.

This clone was counted a single time. The chain links TRBV2 to TRBJ2-7; 7 positions match TRBD1. Unmatched junction bases numbered 6, after V lost 5 bases and J lost 2 bases. Per germline, CDR1 SNHLY and CDR2 FYNNEI. This CDR3 has 14 amino acids. The CDR3 spells CASSTTGVPYEQYF. In nucleotides, the CDR3 is TGTGCCAGCAGTACAACAGGGGTCCCCTACGAGCAGTACTTC. Complete variable domain (other parts from reference TRBV2 and TRBJ2-7): EPEVTQTPSHQVTQMGQEVILRCVPISNHLYFYWYRQILGQKVEFLVSFYNNEISEKSEIFDDQFSVERPDGSNFTLKIRSTKLEDSAMYFCASSTTGVPYEQYFGPGTRLTVT.

This clone was observed a handful of times. The chain carries TRBV14 and TRBJ2-2, with D possibly called TRBD1 or TRBD2 (5 bases each). V was pared by 1 base and J by 7 bases, with 7 bases between. The germline V gene encodes CDR1 SGHDN and CDR2 FVKESK. The CDR3 loop spans 13 amino acids. In nucleotides, the CDR3 is TGTGCCAGCAGCCAAGGGGGGAACGGGGAGCTGTTTTTT. Protein product: CASSQGGNGELFF.

This chain joins TRBV7-2 and TRBJ2-5; possible D gene TRBD2, 6 bases. CDR1 is SGHTA and CDR2 is FQGNSA in the germline V gene. Between the trimmed V and J ends, which lost 5 bases and 3 bases, there was a span of 10 bases. There are 13 residues in the CDR3. This CDR3 reads CASSRGGEETQYF. The CDR3 coding sequence is TGTGCCAGCAGCCGCGGAGGGGAAGAGACCCAGTACTTC.

The V call is TRBV27, the J call TRBJ1-5; D is perhaps TRBD1 (6 bases). Germline V CDR1 and CDR2: MNHEY, SMNVEV (reference sequence). The CDR3 sequence is 16 residues long. With 3 bases removed from V and 1 base from J, the gap between germline ends came to 13 bases. Written as DNA, the CDR3 is TGTGCCAGCAGTTTCGATGGGACACACAGCAATCAGCCCCAGCATTTT. This encodes CASSFDGTHSNQPQHF.

For the CDR3, the DNA is TGCGCCAGCAGCTTGGCCAAGACAGGGGGTAACACCGGGGAGCTGTTTTTT. As protein: CASSLAKTGGNTGELFF. The rearrangement links TRBV5-1 to TRBJ2-2, with TRBD1 identical over 9 bases. This CDR3 comprises 17 residues. Germline CDR1 SGHRS, CDR2 YFSETQ. J gave up 2 bases and V 0 bases, and 5 bases lay outside the gene matches. The whole variable domain, filled in from reference TRBV5-1 and TRBJ2-2, reads KAGVTQTPRYLIKTRGQQVTLSCSPISGHRSVSWYQQTPGQGLQFLFEYFSETQRNKGNFPGRFSGRQFSNSRSEMNVSTLELGDSALYLCASSLAKTGGNTGELFFGEGSRLTVL.

V is TRBV28 and J is TRBJ2-1, with TRBD1 matching 10 bases. V lost 5 bases, J lost 9 bases, and 7 bases stayed unmatched. The CDR3 is 14 residues long. Germline loops: CDR1 MDHEN, CDR2 SYDVKM. The CDR3 DNA reads TGTGCCAGCAGTCGGACAGGGGGGAGCGGTGAGCAGTTCTTC. Translation: CASSRTGGSGEQFF.

V gene TRBV6-1 combines with J gene TRBJ2-7; D is possibly TRBD1 or TRBD2 (6 bases each). The V gene's germline CDR1 is MNHNS and CDR2 SASEGT. The V end lost 7 bases, the J end lost 2 bases, and 12 bases lay between the germline ends. The CDR3 loop spans 13 amino acids. CDR3 DNA: TGTGCCAGCAATAGGGGGGATACCTACGAGCAGTACTTC. Protein: CASNRGDTYEQYF.

The V gene is TRBV7-2, the J gene TRBJ2-7; D gene unclear. V dropped 5 bases and J dropped 4 bases, with 6 bases sitting between them. This CDR3 is built from 11 residues. Germline values: CDR1 SGHTA, CDR2 FQGNSA. The CDR3 DNA reads TGTGCCAGCAGCCATACATACGAGCAGTACTTC. It translates to CASSHTYEQYF.

The V gene is TRBV5-1, the J gene TRBJ2-5, with D perhaps TRBD2 (6 bases). CDR3 length equals 16 residues. Germline CDR1 reads SGHRS; CDR2 reads YFSETQ. V was shortened by 4 bases and J by 2 bases, with 18 bases between the two germline ends. The CDR3 here is CASSVFTPSDQETQYF. The CDR3 nucleotides are TGCGCCAGCAGCGTCTTCACCCCTAGCGATCAAGAGACCCAGTACTTC.

This clone was seen a handful of times. This chain joins TRBV29-1 and TRBJ2-1; the match to TRBD2 covers 12 bases. The V segment lost 7 bases and the J segment 7 bases; nucleotides outside the gene matches: 17. The CDR3 is made up of 17 amino acids. From germline, CDR1 is SQVTM and CDR2 ANQGSEA. Here the CDR3 reads CSAASSLTSGRWNEQFF. CDR3 nucleotide sequence: TGCAGCGCCGCATCGAGCCTAACTAGCGGGAGGTGGAATGAGCAGTTCTTC.

The V call is TRBV7-8, the J call TRBJ2-1; tentatively, D is TRBD2 (6 bases). The CDR3 length is 15 residues. The V gene lost 5 bases and the J gene lost 0 bases, with 11 bases spanning the gap. Germline values: CDR1 SGHVS, CDR2 FQNEAQ. CDR3 sequence reads: CASSHATSSYNEQFF. The DNA of the CDR3 is TGTGCCAGCAGCCACGCGACTAGCTCCTACAATGAGCAGTTCTTC.

The chain couples TRBV18 to TRBJ1-1, with 9 nucleotides matching TRBD1. CDR1 is KGHSH and CDR2 is LQKENI in the germline V gene. The CDR3 is made up of 15 amino acids. V lost 5 bases to trimming and J lost 3 bases; unmatched junction nucleotides: 7. The CDR3 region is CASSVTGGEDTEAFF. DNA of the CDR3: TGTGCCAGCTCAGTCACAGGGGGCGAAGACACTGAAGCTTTCTTT. Based on the CDR3 plus reference TRBV18 and TRBJ1-1, the full variable domain is NAGVMQNPRHLVRRRGQEARLRCSPMKGHSHVYWYRQLPEEGLKFMVYLQKENIIDESGMPKERFSAEFPKEGPSILRIQQVVRGDSAAYFCASSVTGGEDTEAFFGQGTRLTVV.

The chain has TRBV7-2 and TRBJ2-2, with 9 bases matching TRBD2. V lost 6 bases, J lost 5 bases, and 13 bases stayed unmatched. This CDR3 is built from 17 residues. CDR1 is SGHTA, CDR2 FQGNSA, per germline. The CDR3 is CASRPYSGSAGTGELFF. The CDR3 DNA reads TGTGCCAGCAGACCGTATAGCGGGAGTGCAGGGACCGGGGAGCTGTTTTTT.

The chain uses TRBV4-1 and TRBJ2-3, with 11 bases identical to TRBD1. This CDR3 region has 15 residues. Germline values: CDR1 MGHRA, CDR2 YSYEKL. The junction had 5 bases not matched to a gene; V was cut back by 6 bases and J by 3 bases. CDR3 sequence: CASSRDRGVTDTQYF. The CDR3, as DNA: TGCGCCAGCAGTCGGGACAGGGGGGTAACAGATACGCAGTATTTT.

V gene TRBV9 combines with J gene TRBJ1-2; D uncertain. Deletions cut 7 bases from V and 4 bases from J, with 14 bases between. Looked up from germline, CDR1 is SGDLS and CDR2 is YYNGEE. CDR3 length: 13 residues. CDR3 in DNA: TGTGCCAGCGGAGGCCGCTTCTCCTATGGCTACACCTTC. Translating gives CASGGRFSYGYTF.

The CDR3 DNA is TGCGCCAGCAGCTTACCCGTCCAGCGGGGATCTAGCACAGATACGCAGTATTTT. It encodes CASSLPVQRGSSTDTQYF. The chain joins TRBV5-1 to TRBJ2-3; 7 bases line up with TRBD2. Germline trimming cut 2 bases from V and 0 bases from J; bases unmatched to any gene: 12. The CDR3 runs 18 residues. Germline CDR1 SGHRS, CDR2 YFSETQ.

This rearrangement joins TRBV5-1 to TRBJ2-1, with 11 bases matching TRBD1. With 5 bases clipped from V and 1 base from J, the junction kept 11 bases outside the gene matches. This CDR3 region has 18 residues. Germline V gene lookup returns CDR1 SGHRS and CDR2 YFSETQ. The CDR3 sequence is CASSVRDRGILSYNEQFF. The CDR3 nucleotides read TGCGCCAGCAGTGTGAGGGACAGGGGGATACTTTCCTACAATGAGCAGTTCTTC.

The V call is TRBV14, the J call TRBJ2-1; D possibly corresponds to TRBD2 (6 bases). Germline V gene data show CDR1 as SGHDN and CDR2 as FVKESK. Deletions cut 3 bases from V and 5 bases from J, with 17 bases between. The CDR3 extends over 16 amino acids. The CDR3 DNA sequence: TGTGCCAGCAGCCAGGATGGGGGGACGGTCAACAATGAGCAGTTCTTC. This gives the protein CASSQDGGTVNNEQFF.

This clone has more than one count but fewer than ten. The chain combines TRBV19 with TRBJ1-2; D remains unclear. Germline-derived CDR1 and CDR2 are LNHDA and SQIVND (reference sequence). This CDR3 has 10 residues. Trimming cost V 6 bases and J 3 bases, with 2 bases left between them. The CDR3, as DNA: TGTGCCAGTAGCGACTATGGCTACACCTTC. Its protein is CASSDYGYTF.